The 16 T cell receptor beta chains presented below share a single source sample, sequenced in a study of blood T cell repertoires in COVID-19. Sequencing was performed with immunoSEQ multiplex PCR; in TCRdb, only in-frame clones are kept and a portion is missing. The table has about 120,000 clones, less than 85% seen once. The specimen sequenced was peripheral blood. These receptors were taken from a human donor with acute or convalescent COVID-19. The donor label of this sample is uncertain.

This rearrangement joins TRBV20-1 to TRBJ1-2; weak D call: TRBD1 (6 bases). Trimming took 1 base from V and 8 from J, leaving 8 bases between them. The CDR3 is 11 amino acids. Per the germline V gene, CDR1 is DFQATT and CDR2 is SNEGSKA (reference sequence). The CDR3 loop is CSARGGRGYTF. CDR3 DNA sequence: TGCAGTGCTAGAGGGGGGCGGGGCTACACCTTC.

This clone has more than one count but fewer than ten. J is TRBJ2-2 and V is TRBV7-8; possibly TRBD2 for D (5 bases). The germline V gene encodes CDR1 SGHVS and CDR2 FQNEAQ. This CDR3 contains 14 residues. V was shortened by 3 bases and J by 8 bases, with 13 bases between the two germline ends. CDR3 in amino acids: CASSFGGRGGELFF. CDR3 nucleotides: TGTGCCAGCAGCTTTGGAGGCCGGGGTGGGGAGCTGTTTTTT.

The V call is TRBV29-1, the J call TRBJ2-1; 14 bases are shared with TRBD2. V trimming: 1 base; J trimming: 7 bases; junction bases outside the gene matches: 6. This CDR3 contains 16 residues. CDR1 and CDR2 from the germline V gene are SQVTM and ANQGSEA. The CDR3 nucleotides are TGCAGCGTTGAAGGGATCGGGACTAGCGGGGGTAATGAGCAGTTCTTC. Protein: CSVEGIGTSGGNEQFF.

The CDR3 region is CASSLGTSAAQGWQFF. The CDR3, as DNA: TGTGCCAGCAGTTTAGGGACTAGCGCGGCCCAAGGGTGGCAGTTCTTC. This rearrangement joins TRBV28 to TRBJ2-1, with 10 bases fitting TRBD2. The CDR3 has 16 residues. Trimming took 2 bases from V and 12 from J; bases not matched to a gene: 13. Germline loops: CDR1 MDHEN, CDR2 SYDVKM. Full variable domain (missing parts from reference TRBV28 and TRBJ2-1): DVKVTQSSRYLVKRTGEKVFLECVQDMDHENMFWYRQDPGLGLRLIYFSYDVKMKEKGDIPEGYSVSREKKERFSLILESASTNQTSMYLCASSLGTSAAQGWQFFGPGTRLTVL.

The V call is TRBV5-6, the J call TRBJ1-1; unclear D gene. The CDR3 runs to 13 residues. Deletions cut 0 bases from V and 3 bases from J, with 6 bases between. Germline V CDR1 and CDR2: SGHDT, YYEEEE. The CDR3: CASSLGQDTEAFF. CDR3 coding DNA: TGTGCCAGCAGCTTGGGGCAGGACACTGAAGCTTTCTTT.

This chain joins TRBV3-1 (or the pseudogene TRBV3-2) and TRBJ1-5; D uncertain. The V and J ends lost 0 bases and 0 bases respectively, with 6 bases between them. There are 15 residues in the CDR3. Germline values: CDR1 LGHDT, CDR2 YNNKEL (reference sequence). CDR3 nucleotides: TGTGCCAGCAGCCAAGATACGGGTAGCAATCAGCCCCAGCATTTT. Protein product: CASSQDTGSNQPQHF.

The chain uses TRBV5-1 and TRBJ1-2; 8 bases are shared with TRBD1. The CDR3 has 13 residues. Germline assignment: CDR1 SGHRS and CDR2 YFSETQ. Trimming at V came to 6 bases and at J to 3 bases, leaving 4 bases not matched to a gene. The CDR3 sequence: CASKPGQDYGYTF. The DNA of the CDR3 is TGCGCCAGCAAACCGGGACAGGACTATGGCTACACCTTC. Full variable domain (missing parts from reference TRBV5-1 and TRBJ1-2): KAGVTQTPRYLIKTRGQQVTLSCSPISGHRSVSWYQQTPGQGLQFLFEYFSETQRNKGNFPGRFSGRQFSNSRSEMNVSTLELGDSALYLCASKPGQDYGYTFGSGTRLTVV.

The chain couples TRBV15 to TRBJ2-7, with 9 positions matching TRBD1. CDR3 length equals 17 residues. Germline trimming cut 1 base from V and 5 bases from J; bases unmatched to any gene: 12. The V gene's germline CDR1 is LNHNV and CDR2 YYDKDF (reference sequence). The CDR3 region is CATSRGRGDRVWNEQYF. Here the CDR3 DNA reads TGTGCCACCAGCAGAGGCCGAGGGGACAGGGTTTGGAACGAGCAGTACTTC.

The V and J genes are TRBV6-9 and TRBJ2-3, with D possibly matching TRBD2 (7 bases). The germline V and J ends were trimmed by 11 bases and 7 bases, with 25 bases remaining between them. Looked up from germline, CDR1 is MNHGY and CDR2 is SVAAGI. This CDR3 contains 15 residues. The CDR3 protein is CARKGGGRKENTQYF. CDR3 bases: TGTGCCCGAAAAGGGGGGGGACGCAAGGAGAATACGCAGTATTTT.

The J gene is TRBJ2-1, the V gene TRBV14, with 8 bases matching TRBD1. The CDR3 loop spans 16 amino acids. Per germline, CDR1 SGHDN and CDR2 FVKESK. Unmatched junction bases numbered 11, after V lost 6 bases and J lost 4 bases. The CDR3 protein is CASSPRGPGRYNEQFF. In DNA form, the CDR3 reads TGTGCCAGCAGTCCCAGGGGGCCAGGGCGATACAATGAGCAGTTCTTC.

The sample holds one count of this clone. The genes are TRBV7-8 and TRBJ1-6; D may be TRBD1 (6 bases). The CDR3 has 14 residues. Germline V gene data show CDR1 as SGHVS and CDR2 as FQNEAQ. V gave up 6 bases and J gave up 7 bases, with 13 bases separating them. The CDR3 protein is CASRAGVENSPLHF. The CDR3 DNA reads as TGTGCCAGCAGGGCAGGGGTTGAGAATTCACCCCTCCACTTT.

This clone has only a few counts. The chain has TRBV6-4 and TRBJ2-5; 7 positions match TRBD2. With V trimmed by 6 bases and J by 1 base, 5 bases remained unmatched. Germline V lookup: CDR1 MRHNA, CDR2 SNTAGT. The CDR3 totals 14 residues. This chain's CDR3 is CASSPTGGQETQYF. The CDR3 DNA reads as TGTGCCAGCAGCCCGACGGGGGGCCAAGAGACCCAGTACTTC.

This chain uses TRBV21-1 with TRBJ1-6; TRBD1 is the table's D call and was not checked against the DNA. TRBV21-1 is a pseudogene. The CDR3 spans 15 residues. Here the CDR3 DNA reads TGTGCCAGCAGCAAACCTGGACAGGGGTTAGCACCCCTCCACTTT. Translated, it gives CASSKPGQGLAPLHF.

There are a few counts of this clone. The V call is TRBV27, the J call TRBJ1-6; no clear D. With 7 bases removed from V and 10 bases from J, the gap between germline ends came to 14 bases. Germline V gene lookup returns CDR1 MNHEY and CDR2 SMNVEV (reference sequence). The CDR3 spans 13 residues. CDR3 coding DNA: TGTGCCAGCAACAATGACGGGAGGTCACCCCTCCACTTT. Protein sequence: CASNNDGRSPLHF.

This clone appeared many times. The V and J genes are TRBV19 and TRBJ1-4, with 9 bases fitting TRBD1. Germline lookup yields CDR1 LNHDA and CDR2 SQIVND (reference sequence). The CDR3 is made up of 16 amino acids. The J segment lost 8 bases and the V segment lost 0 bases, leaving 7 bases of the junction unmatched. CDR3 protein: CASSIDQGQGREKLFF. As DNA, the CDR3 is TGTGCCAGTAGTATAGATCAGGGACAGGGTCGCGAAAAACTGTTTTTT.

V is TRBV6-4 and J is TRBJ1-1, with a weak D call TRBD1 (5 bases). Per the germline V gene, CDR1 is MRHNA and CDR2 is SNTAGT. This CDR3 has 13 amino acids. V was trimmed by 4 bases and J by 5 bases, leaving 11 bases between them. Written as DNA, the CDR3 is TGTGCCAGCAGTGCGGGGGGTGGAACTGAAGCTTTCTTT. Protein product: CASSAGGGTEAFF.